This T cell receptor (beta chain) was captured by sequencing in a study of T cells after yellow fever vaccination. The germline gives CDR1 DFQATT, CDR2 SNEGSKA (reference sequence). There are 12 residues in the CDR3. V was clipped by 6 bases and J by 11 bases; unmatched bases: 6. This clonotype showed up many times. From the 5' RACE reads, TCRdb called clonotypes with MiXCR, one entry per CDR3 protein. The data hold under 200,000 distinct CDR3 sequences, with 6.5% to 8.5% observed a single time. The gene calls are TRBV20-1 and TRBJ1-6; TRBD1 matches at 8 bases. The receptor was isolated from a man between 18 and 29 years old who received the YFV17D yellow fever vaccine. This specimen consisted of CD4+ T cells sorted from PBMCs, obtained less than 6 days after the first yellow fever vaccination. This CDR3 reads CSAKDRVAPLHF. For the CDR3, the DNA is TGCAGTGCGAAGGACAGGGTGGCACCCCTCCACTTT.